This T cell receptor (beta chain) was sequenced during a study of blood T cell repertoires in COVID-19. Looking at the study overall: The analysed material was cDNA or gDNA that came from T cells, B-cell-depleted T cells, or PBMCs.

The length of the CDR3 is 13 residues. Trimming took off 3 bases at V and 8 bases at J, with 13 bases between the two ends. Self-reported history from a screening survey and questionnaire set each donor's cohort. The assay was immunoSEQ multiplex PCR, and TCRdb's table has in-frame clones only and misses some. The sample carries roughly 250,000 clones, 86% recorded once. This TCR was recovered from a woman aged 45-60 years who had recovered from COVID-19. V gene TRBV12-3 or TRBV12-4 combines with J gene TRBJ1-2, with D hard to call. The source material was PBMCs or T cells enriched from blood (not recorded which). CDR3 in amino acids: CASSFRGSGGYTF. The CDR3 DNA reads as TGTGCCAGCAGTTTTCGGGGTTCAGGAGGCTACACCTTC.